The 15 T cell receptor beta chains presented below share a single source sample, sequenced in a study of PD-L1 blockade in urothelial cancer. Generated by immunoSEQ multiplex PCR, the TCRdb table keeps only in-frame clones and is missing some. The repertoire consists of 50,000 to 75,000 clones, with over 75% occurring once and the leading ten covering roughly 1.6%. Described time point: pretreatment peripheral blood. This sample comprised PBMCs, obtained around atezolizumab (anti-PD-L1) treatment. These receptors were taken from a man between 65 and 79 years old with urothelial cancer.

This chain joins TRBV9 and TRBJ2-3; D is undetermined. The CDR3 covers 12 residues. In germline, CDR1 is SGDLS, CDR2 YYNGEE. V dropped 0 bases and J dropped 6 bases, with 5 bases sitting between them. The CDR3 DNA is TGTGCCAGCAGCGTAGAAGAGGATACGCAGTATTTT. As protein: CASSVEEDTQYF. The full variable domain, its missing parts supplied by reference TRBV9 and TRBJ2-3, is DSGVTQTPKHLITATGQRVTLRCSPRSGDLSVYWYQQSLDQGLQFLIQYYNGEERAKGNILERFSAQQFPDLHSELNLSSLELGDSALYFCASSVEEDTQYFGPGTRLTVL.

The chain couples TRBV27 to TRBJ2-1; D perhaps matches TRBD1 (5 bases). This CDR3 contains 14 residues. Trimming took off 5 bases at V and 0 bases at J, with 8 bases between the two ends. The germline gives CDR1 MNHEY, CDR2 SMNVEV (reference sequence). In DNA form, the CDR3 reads TGTGCCAGCAGTCGTGACAGCTCCTACAATGAGCAGTTCTTC. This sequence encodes CASSRDSSYNEQFF.

The CDR3 DNA reads as TGTGCCAGCAGCTTAGTTAGAACAGATACGCAGTATTTT. The encoded protein is CASSLVRTDTQYF. The gene calls are TRBV7-6 and TRBJ2-3; no definite D call. The germline V gene encodes CDR1 SGHVS and CDR2 FNYEAQ. CDR3 length equals 13 residues. Trimming took 1 base from V and 3 from J, leaving 5 bases between them.

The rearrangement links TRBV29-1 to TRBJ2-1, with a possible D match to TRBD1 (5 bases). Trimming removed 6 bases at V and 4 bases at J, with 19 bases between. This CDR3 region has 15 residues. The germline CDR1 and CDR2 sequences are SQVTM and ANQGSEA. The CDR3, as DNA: TGCAGCGTAGCCCGGACAAGCCAGCGATACAATGAGCAGTTCTTC. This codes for CSVARTSQRYNEQFF.

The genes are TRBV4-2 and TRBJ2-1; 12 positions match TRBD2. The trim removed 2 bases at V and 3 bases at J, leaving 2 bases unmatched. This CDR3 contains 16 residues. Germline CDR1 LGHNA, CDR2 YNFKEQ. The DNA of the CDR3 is TGTGCCAGCAGCCAACCACTAGCGGGAGGCTACAATGAGCAGTTCTTC. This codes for CASSQPLAGGYNEQFF.

CDR3 DNA sequence: TGTGCCAGCAGCTTGGGTACTAGCGGGATACCAGATACGCAGTATTTT. Translation: CASSLGTSGIPDTQYF. The rearrangement joins TRBV5-4 to TRBJ2-3, with 10 bases identical to TRBD2. Germline V lookup: CDR1 SGHNT, CDR2 YYREEE (reference sequence). The V gene end was trimmed by 0 bases and the J gene end by 4 bases; junction bases not matched to a gene: 5. This CDR3 has 16 amino acids.

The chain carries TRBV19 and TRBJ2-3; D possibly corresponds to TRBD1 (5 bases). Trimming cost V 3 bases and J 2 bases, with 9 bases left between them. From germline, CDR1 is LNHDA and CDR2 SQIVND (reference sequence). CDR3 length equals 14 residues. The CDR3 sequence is CASSISGATDTQYF. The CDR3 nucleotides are TGTGCCAGTAGTATCTCTGGGGCCACAGATACGCAGTATTTT.

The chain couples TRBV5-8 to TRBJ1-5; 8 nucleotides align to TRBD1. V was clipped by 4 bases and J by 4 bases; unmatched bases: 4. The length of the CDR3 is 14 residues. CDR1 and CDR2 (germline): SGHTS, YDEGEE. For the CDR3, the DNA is TGTGCCAGCAGCCGACAGGGGACGAATCAGCCCCAGCATTTT. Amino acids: CASSRQGTNQPQHF.

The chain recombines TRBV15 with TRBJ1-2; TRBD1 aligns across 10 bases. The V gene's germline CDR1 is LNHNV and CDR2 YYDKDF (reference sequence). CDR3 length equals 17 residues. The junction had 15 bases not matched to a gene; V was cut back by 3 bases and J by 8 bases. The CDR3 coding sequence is TGTGCCACCAGCAGGGACTATGGGGACAGGGGATCGATGGGCTACACCTTC. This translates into CATSRDYGDRGSMGYTF.

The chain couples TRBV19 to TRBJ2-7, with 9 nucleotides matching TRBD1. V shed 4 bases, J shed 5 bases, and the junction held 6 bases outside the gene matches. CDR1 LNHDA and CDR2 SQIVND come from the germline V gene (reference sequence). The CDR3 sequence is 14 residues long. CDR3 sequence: CASSTRDRADEQYF. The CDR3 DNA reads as TGTGCCAGTAGTACAAGGGACAGGGCGGACGAGCAGTACTTC.

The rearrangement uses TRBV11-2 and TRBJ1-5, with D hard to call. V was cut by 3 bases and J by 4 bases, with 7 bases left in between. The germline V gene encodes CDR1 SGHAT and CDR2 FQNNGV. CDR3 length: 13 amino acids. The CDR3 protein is CASSFELNQPQHF. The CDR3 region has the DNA TGTGCCAGCAGCTTCGAGCTTAATCAGCCCCAGCATTTT.

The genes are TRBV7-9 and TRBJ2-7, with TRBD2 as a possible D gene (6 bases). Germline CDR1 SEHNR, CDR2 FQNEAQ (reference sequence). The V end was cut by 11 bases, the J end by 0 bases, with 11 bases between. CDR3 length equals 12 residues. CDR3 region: CAGGTDSYEQYF. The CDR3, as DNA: TGTGCCGGGGGGACGGACTCCTACGAGCAGTACTTC.

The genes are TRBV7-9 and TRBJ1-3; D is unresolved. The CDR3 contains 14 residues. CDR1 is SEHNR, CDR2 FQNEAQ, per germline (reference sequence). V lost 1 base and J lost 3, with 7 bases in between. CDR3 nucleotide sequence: TGTGCCAGCAGCTTAGTACCGGGTGGAAACACCATATATTTT. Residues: CASSLVPGGNTIYF.

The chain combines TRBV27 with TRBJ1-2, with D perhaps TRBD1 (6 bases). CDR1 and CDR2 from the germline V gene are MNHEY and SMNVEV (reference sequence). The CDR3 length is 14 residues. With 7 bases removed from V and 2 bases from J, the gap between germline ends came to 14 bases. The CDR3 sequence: CASTTLQGNYGYTF. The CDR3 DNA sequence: TGTGCCAGCACTACCCTCCAGGGGAACTATGGCTACACCTTC.

CDR3 bases: TGTGCCAGTAGTATATTGCTCCGGGGAGCGGGAGATGACTATGAGCAGTTCTTC. Residues: CASSILLRGAGDDYEQFF. V gene TRBV19 combines with J gene TRBJ2-1, with 8 nucleotides matching TRBD2. The V segment lost 2 bases and the J segment 8 bases; nucleotides outside the gene matches: 17. Germline CDR1 and CDR2: LNHDA and SQIVND (reference sequence). The length of the CDR3 is 18 residues.